Following are 24 T cell receptor beta chains from one sample sequenced in a study of T cells in localized non-small cell lung cancer. Assay: immunoSEQ multiplex PCR; the TCRdb copy retains only in-frame clones and omits some. The data hold under 40,000 clones, with 93% observed a single time. The sequences come from peripheral blood, collected before any cancer treatment. The origin of the receptors is a female donor over 55 with stage I lung adenocarcinoma.

This sequence joins TRBV28 and TRBJ2-7; 11 bases align to TRBD1. The CDR3 is 17 amino acids. Germline V lookup: CDR1 MDHEN, CDR2 SYDVKM. V gave up 6 bases and J gave up 5 bases; unmatched junction bases: 15. Written as DNA, the CDR3 is TGTGCCAGCAGCTTAATCACCATCGGACAGGGGGCGGACGAGCAGTACTTC. Its translation is CASSLITIGQGADEQYF.

The chain carries TRBV30 and TRBJ2-7, with D perhaps matching TRBD1 (6 bases). Looked up from germline, CDR1 is GTSNPN and CDR2 is SVGIG (reference sequence). The CDR3 runs to 18 residues. V was pared by 0 bases and J by 2 bases, with 23 bases between. The CDR3 spells CAWSVGRGVFSAAYEQYF. The CDR3 bases are TGTGCCTGGAGTGTGGGCAGGGGCGTCTTTTCCGCTGCCTACGAGCAGTACTTC.

The rearrangement joins TRBV28 to TRBJ1-1; 11 bases match TRBD1. V dropped 5 bases and J dropped 4; count of bases not matched to a gene: 6. Germline CDR1 reads MDHEN; CDR2 reads SYDVKM. CDR3 length: 15 residues. CDR3: CASSHPGTGGTEAFF. The CDR3 DNA sequence: TGTGCCAGCAGTCATCCCGGGACAGGGGGCACTGAAGCTTTCTTT. Together with reference TRBV28 and TRBJ1-1, the CDR3 gives the full variable domain: DVKVTQSSRYLVKRTGEKVFLECVQDMDHENMFWYRQDPGLGLRLIYFSYDVKMKEKGDIPEGYSVSREKKERFSLILESASTNQTSMYLCASSHPGTGGTEAFFGQGTRLTVV.

J is TRBJ1-3 and V is TRBV6-6, with a weak D call TRBD1 (5 bases). Between the trimmed V and J ends, which lost 4 bases and 2 bases, there was a span of 9 bases. Germline CDR1 and CDR2: MNHNY and SVGAGI (reference sequence). The CDR3 is made up of 14 amino acids. CDR3 sequence (DNA): TGTGCCAGCAGTTCCCCGGGGGCTGGAAACACCATATATTTT. It codes for CASSSPGAGNTIYF.

This chain connects TRBV18 to TRBJ2-4; D perhaps matches TRBD2 (5 bases). V dropped 5 bases and J dropped 2 bases, with 13 bases sitting between them. This CDR3 spans 15 amino acids. Germline CDR1 and CDR2: KGHSH and LQKENI. The CDR3 spells CASSNSDWSKNIQYF. DNA of the CDR3: TGTGCCAGCTCAAATAGCGATTGGTCCAAAAACATTCAGTACTTC.

V usage is TRBV7-9 and J usage is TRBJ2-2; D assignment may be TRBD1 or TRBD2 (6 bases each). Looked up from germline, CDR1 is SEHNR and CDR2 is FQNEAQ (reference sequence). V lost 5 bases to trimming and J lost 0 bases, with 16 bases between them. This CDR3 has 17 residues. The CDR3 DNA follows: TGTGCCAGCAGCCCTCTAGGGGGGACCGCGAACACCGGGGAGCTGTTTTTT. This gives the protein CASSPLGGTANTGELFF.

This sequence joins TRBV25-1 and TRBJ2-1; D is unclear. With 4 bases removed from V and 4 bases from J, the gap between germline ends came to 2 bases. The germline CDR1 and CDR2 sequences are MGHDK and SYGVNS. The CDR3 length is 11 residues. For the CDR3, the DNA is TGTGCCAGCAGTGTGTACAATGAGCAGTTCTTC. Its translation is CASSVYNEQFF. The variable domain in full, with the rest retrieved from reference TRBV25-1 and TRBJ2-1, is EADIYQTPRYLVIGTGKKITLECSQTMGHDKMYWYQQDPGMELHLIHYSYGVNSTEKGDLSSESTVSRIRTEHFPLTLESARPSHTSQYLCASSVYNEQFFGPGTRLTVL.

The rearrangement links TRBV27 to TRBJ2-2, with 7 bases identical to TRBD2. CDR3 length: 16 amino acids. Per the germline V gene, CDR1 is MNHEY and CDR2 is SMNVEV (reference sequence). J was trimmed by 3 bases and V by 5 bases; bases with no gene match: 9. Here the CDR3 DNA reads TGTGCCAGCAGTCCCCTTGCGGGAGTGGACACCGGGGAGCTGTTTTTT. It encodes CASSPLAGVDTGELFF.

V and J are TRBV4-3 and TRBJ1-2; unclear D gene. This CDR3 is built from 14 residues. The germline gives CDR1 LGHNA, CDR2 YSLEER. V was trimmed by 3 bases and J by 8 bases, leaving 16 bases between them. Written as DNA, the CDR3 is TGCGCCAGCAGCCAGGCGCGGGAACCGCGGGGCTACACCTTC. Translation gives CASSQAREPRGYTF.

V and J are TRBV7-9 and TRBJ1-4; no clear D gene. Germline assignment: CDR1 SEHNR and CDR2 FQNEAQ (reference sequence). CDR3 length equals 16 residues. With 2 bases removed from V and 2 bases from J, the gap between germline ends came to 12 bases. Written as DNA, the CDR3 is TGTGCCAGCAGCTTAACAGCTACGAATACTAATGAAAAACTGTTTTTT. Translated, it gives CASSLTATNTNEKLFF.

The chain combines TRBV19 with TRBJ1-1; maybe TRBD1 (5 bases). This CDR3 is built from 13 residues. CDR1 LNHDA and CDR2 SQIVND come from the germline V gene (reference sequence). V dropped 8 bases and J dropped 1 base, with 11 bases sitting between them. CDR3 sequence: CASDKGENTEAFF. CDR3 bases: TGTGCCAGTGATAAAGGGGAGAACACTGAAGCTTTCTTT.

The chain carries TRBV5-4 and TRBJ2-2, with 10 bases identical to TRBD1. CDR1 and CDR2 (germline): SGHNT, YYREEE (reference sequence). This CDR3 is 15 amino acids long. The V and J ends lost 4 bases and 5 bases, in that order; junction bases with no gene match: 5. This CDR3 is CASSAPGQGTGELFF. The CDR3 DNA reads as TGTGCCAGCAGCGCACCGGGACAGGGGACCGGGGAGCTGTTTTTT.

The chain recombines TRBV7-2 with TRBJ2-3; 11 bases agree with TRBD2. Germline V lookup: CDR1 SGHTA, CDR2 FQGNSA. This CDR3 spans 14 amino acids. V shed 3 bases and J 4 bases; nucleotides not matched to a gene: 0. CDR3 residues: CASSFSGGADTQYF. As DNA, the CDR3 is TGTGCCAGCAGCTTTAGCGGGGGGGCAGATACGCAGTATTTT.

This rearrangement joins TRBV10-2 to TRBJ2-6; D not resolved. The CDR3 extends over 14 amino acids. Germline CDR1 and CDR2: WSHSY and SAAADI. Trimming pared 4 bases from V and 0 bases from J, leaving 4 bases between. The CDR3 DNA is TGCGCCAGCAGTGGGAACTCTGGGGCCAACGTCCTGACTTTC. Its translation is CASSGNSGANVLTF.

With respect to this clone: Other nucleotide sequences in the sample specify the same CDR3. The gene calls are TRBV29-1 and TRBJ1-1, with 8 bases aligning to TRBD1. The CDR3 sequence is 14 residues long. V lost 4 bases, J lost 2 bases, and 6 bases stayed unmatched. In germline, CDR1 is SQVTM, CDR2 ANQGSEA. CDR3 amino acids: CSVAGGTGNTEAFF. The CDR3 region has the DNA TGCAGCGTTGCAGGAGGGACAGGCAACACTGAAGCTTTCTTT.

In its sample, this clone was seen a few times. The chain is built from TRBV18 and TRBJ1-1; D is unresolved. This CDR3 spans 11 amino acids. V lost 9 bases, J lost 5 bases, and 10 bases lay in between. Germline V lookup: CDR1 KGHSH, CDR2 LQKENI. The CDR3 DNA sequence: TGTGCCAGTCGATTGGGGACTGAAGCTTTCTTT. This sequence encodes CASRLGTEAFF.

The chain is built from TRBV9 and TRBJ2-1, with 7 positions matching TRBD2. Losses at the gene ends were 4 bases for V and 4 bases for J; bases not matched to a gene: 8. The CDR3 spans 15 residues. Germline CDR1 and CDR2: SGDLS and YYNGEE. CDR3 in DNA: TGTGCCAGCAGCCGTCGGGGGGAGGGGTACAATGAGCAGTTCTTC. Translation gives CASSRRGEGYNEQFF.

The rearrangement links TRBV10-3 to TRBJ2-2, with D perhaps TRBD2 (6 bases). This CDR3 has 15 amino acids. V was clipped by 6 bases and J by 5 bases, with 16 bases between them. Per germline, CDR1 ENHRY and CDR2 SYGVKD. The CDR3 region has the DNA TGTGCCATCAGAGGGCAGGGAGGTGGGACCGGGGAGCTGTTTTTT. Translation gives CAIRGQGGGTGELFF.

The chain carries TRBV5-1 and TRBJ1-5, with 7 positions matching TRBD1. The germline gives CDR1 SGHRS, CDR2 YFSETQ. The CDR3 has 15 residues. The V segment lost 4 bases and the J segment 5 bases; nucleotides outside the gene matches: 9. Written as DNA, the CDR3 is TGCGCCAGCAGCGTACAGGGGAGGTTTGATCAGCCCCAGCATTTT. Translating gives CASSVQGRFDQPQHF.

The V gene is TRBV5-1, the J gene TRBJ2-5; 10 bases match TRBD1. The CDR3 has 16 amino acids. The germline gives CDR1 SGHRS, CDR2 YFSETQ. J gave up 3 bases and V 4 bases, and 9 bases lay outside the gene matches. The CDR3 loop reads CASSARQGAIEETQYF. CDR3 nucleotide sequence: TGCGCCAGCAGCGCAAGACAGGGGGCAATCGAAGAGACCCAGTACTTC.

J is TRBJ2-7 and V is TRBV21-1; the listed D gene, TRBD2, was not tested against the DNA. TRBV21-1 corresponds to a pseudogene. The CDR3 extends over 18 amino acids. This CDR3 is CASSKGEGSGRAVYEQYV. CDR3 sequence (DNA): TGTGCCAGCAGCAAAGGGGAGGGTAGCGGGAGGGCCGTCTACGAGCAGTACGTC.

The V call is TRBV4-3, the J call TRBJ2-3; 7 bases are shared with TRBD2. Germline V lookup: CDR1 LGHNA, CDR2 YSLEER. The CDR3 spans 18 residues. V dropped 0 bases and J dropped 0; count of bases not matched to a gene: 9. The CDR3 protein is CASSQEWGAGISTDTQYF. CDR3 coding DNA: TGCGCCAGCAGCCAAGAATGGGGAGCGGGGATTAGCACAGATACGCAGTATTTT.

V gene TRBV7-3 combines with J gene TRBJ2-1; D is tentatively TRBD1 or TRBD2 (6 bases each). The CDR3 spans 14 residues. The V gene's germline CDR1 is SGHTA and CDR2 FQGTGA. Trimming shortened V by 5 bases and J by 6 bases, and 14 bases separated the two germline ends. Here the CDR3 reads CASSPKGGTNEQFF. Here the CDR3 DNA reads TGTGCCAGCAGCCCCAAGGGGGGCACCAATGAGCAGTTCTTC.

V and J are TRBV5-4 and TRBJ1-3; D call uncertain. The CDR3 covers 13 residues. The V end lost 2 bases, the J end lost 4 bases, and 7 bases lay between the germline ends. Per the germline V gene, CDR1 is SGHNT and CDR2 is YYREEE (reference sequence). The CDR3 DNA reads as TGTGCCAGCAGCTTAATGGGGGGAAACACCATATATTTT. It codes for CASSLMGGNTIYF.